These T cell receptor beta chains were read from a single sample in a study of T cells in localized non-small cell lung cancer. Measured with immunoSEQ multiplex PCR; TCRdb has only the in-frame clones, and not every one. The sample records about 72,000 clones, just under 85% being singletons. The sequences come from peripheral blood, collected before any cancer treatment. These receptors were collected from a female donor of 60 years or more with stage I lung adenocarcinoma. Both conserved end residues are part of each CDR3. D genes are given only for firm matches. Part of the rows lack a size; the others show once, few, many or a class for expanded clones.

j_call: TRBJ2-2
v_call: TRBV5-1
clone_size: NA
cdr3_length: 13
d_call: NA
cdr3_nt: TGCGCCAGCAGTTTTCTAGAGGGCGGGGAGCTGTTTTTT
cdr3_aa: CASSFLEGGELFF

j_call: TRBJ2-5
v_call: TRBV4-2
clone_size: NA
cdr3_length: 17
d_call: TRBD2
cdr3_nt: TGTGCCAGCAGCCCTTCTGGGGGCGGGGGGGCCCAAGAGACCCAGTACTTC
cdr3_aa: CASSPSGGGGAQETQYF

j_call: TRBJ2-7
v_call: TRBV6-1
clone_size: NA
cdr3_length: 13
d_call: TRBD1
cdr3_nt: TGTGCCAGCACCGGACAGGGTAACTACGAGCAGTACTTC
cdr3_aa: CASTGQGNYEQYF

j_call: TRBJ1-3
v_call: TRBV5-4
clone_size: NA
cdr3_length: 16
d_call: NA
cdr3_nt: TGTGCCAGCAGCTTGGGGGCTGTTGGCTCTGGAAACACCATATATTTT
cdr3_aa: CASSLGAVGSGNTIYF

j_call: TRBJ1-4
v_call: TRBV5-4
clone_size: once
cdr3_length: 17
d_call: TRBD1
cdr3_nt: TGTGCCAGCAGCTTAGGGGGACCTGGGACAGGCCTTGAAAAACTGTTTTTT
cdr3_aa: CASSLGGPGTGLEKLFF

j_call: TRBJ2-7
v_call: TRBV6-1
clone_size: NA
cdr3_length: 16
d_call: TRBD1
cdr3_nt: TGTGCCAGCAGTGACGAATCCGGGACAGGATTATACGAGCAGTACTTC
cdr3_aa: CASSDESGTGLYEQYF

j_call: TRBJ2-5
v_call: TRBV5-8
clone_size: NA
cdr3_length: 16
d_call: NA
cdr3_nt: TGTGCCAGCAGCTTAGGATCCCGGGTCCCACAAGGGACCCAGTACTTC
cdr3_aa: CASSLGSRVPQGTQYF

j_call: TRBJ1-2
v_call: TRBV11-2
clone_size: once
cdr3_length: 15
d_call: NA
cdr3_nt: TGTGCCAGCAGCTTTGGCAGGGTAATCGACTATGGCTACACCTTC
cdr3_aa: CASSFGRVIDYGYTF

j_call: TRBJ2-5
v_call: TRBV7-7
clone_size: once
cdr3_length: 16
d_call: TRBD2
cdr3_nt: TGTGCTAGCAGCTTAGACGGGACTAGCCGGGGAGAGACCCAGTACTTC
cdr3_aa: CASSLDGTSRGETQYF

j_call: TRBJ2-2
v_call: TRBV7-6
clone_size: NA
cdr3_length: 14
d_call: TRBD1
cdr3_nt: TGTGCCAGCAGCCGGACAGGGCCCACCGGGGAGCTGTTTTTT
cdr3_aa: CASSRTGPTGELFF

j_call: TRBJ2-5
v_call: TRBV21-1
clone_size: NA
cdr3_length: 17
d_call: NA
cdr3_nt: TGTGCCAACCCGGGACAGGGCCTTTATTACACTCAAGAGACCCAGTACTTC
cdr3_aa: CANPGQGLYYTQETQYF

j_call: TRBJ1-4
v_call: TRBV5-1
clone_size: once
cdr3_length: 12
d_call: NA
cdr3_nt: TGCGCCAGCAGCCCCCTTGGGGTGGACCTGTTTTTT
cdr3_aa: CASSPLGVDLFF

j_call: TRBJ2-3
v_call: TRBV7-7
clone_size: NA
cdr3_length: 15
d_call: NA
cdr3_nt: TGTGCTAGCAGCTTAGGTGGGGGTCGCACAGATACGCAGTATTTT
cdr3_aa: CASSLGGGRTDTQYF

j_call: TRBJ2-1
v_call: TRBV18
clone_size: NA
cdr3_length: 14
d_call: NA
cdr3_nt: TGTGCCAGCTCACCGATGGGACCCCTTAACGAGCAGTTCTTC
cdr3_aa: CASSPMGPLNEQFF

j_call: TRBJ1-6
v_call: TRBV13
clone_size: NA
cdr3_length: 16
d_call: NA
cdr3_nt: TGTGCCAGCAGCCTTTATACTGGAGACAGTAATTCACCCCTCCACTTT
cdr3_aa: CASSLYTGDSNSPLHF

j_call: TRBJ2-2
v_call: TRBV28
clone_size: NA
cdr3_length: 17
d_call: TRBD2
cdr3_nt: TGTGCCAGCAGTACTAGCGGGGGCCTGGGGAGCACCGGGGAGCTGTTTTTT
cdr3_aa: CASSTSGGLGSTGELFF

j_call: TRBJ1-6
v_call: TRBV27
clone_size: NA
cdr3_length: 17
d_call: TRBD1
cdr3_nt: TGTGCCAGCAGTTCCGGCTCGGGACAGGGGGGAGGGTCACCCCTCCACTTT
cdr3_aa: CASSSGSGQGGGSPLHF

j_call: TRBJ1-5
v_call: TRBV5-1
clone_size: few
cdr3_length: 14
d_call: NA
cdr3_nt: TGCGCCAGCAGCTTGGAGGGTAGGGATCAGCCCCAGCATTTT
cdr3_aa: CASSLEGRDQPQHF

j_call: TRBJ2-1
v_call: TRBV11-2
clone_size: once
cdr3_length: 16
d_call: TRBD2
cdr3_nt: TGTGCCAGCAGCCCTGGGACTAGCGGGAGATACAATGAGCAGTTCTTC
cdr3_aa: CASSPGTSGRYNEQFF

j_call: TRBJ1-5
v_call: TRBV6-6
clone_size: NA
cdr3_length: 16
d_call: NA
cdr3_nt: TGTGCCAGCAGTTACGGGGGGGTAATCCTGGATCAGCCCCAGCATTTT
cdr3_aa: CASSYGGVILDQPQHF

j_call: TRBJ1-2
v_call: TRBV5-1
clone_size: once
cdr3_length: 14
d_call: NA
cdr3_nt: TGCGCCAGCAGCTTTAGCTTTTCTAACTATGGCTACACCTTC
cdr3_aa: CASSFSFSNYGYTF

j_call: TRBJ1-2
v_call: TRBV5-4
clone_size: NA
cdr3_length: 14
d_call: NA
cdr3_nt: TGTGCCAGCACTAATACTTTGAGAAACTATGGCTACACCTTC
cdr3_aa: CASTNTLRNYGYTF

j_call: TRBJ1-1
v_call: TRBV11-2
clone_size: NA
cdr3_length: 13
d_call: TRBD1
cdr3_nt: TGTGCCAGCAAAACACCGGGACAGATTTTTGCTTTCTTT
cdr3_aa: CASKTPGQIFAFF

j_call: TRBJ2-3
v_call: TRBV5-4
clone_size: NA
cdr3_length: 17
d_call: TRBD2
cdr3_nt: TGTGCCAGCAGAAAGGGACTAGCGGAATCTTACACAGATACGCAGTATTTT
cdr3_aa: CASRKGLAESYTDTQYF

j_call: TRBJ2-2
v_call: TRBV9
clone_size: NA
cdr3_length: 14
d_call: NA
cdr3_nt: TGTGCCAGCAGCGTAGGGAACGCGGTCGGGGAGCTGTTTTTT
cdr3_aa: CASSVGNAVGELFF

j_call: TRBJ1-1
v_call: TRBV7-9
clone_size: NA
cdr3_length: 15
d_call: TRBD1
cdr3_nt: TGTGCCAGCAGTGACGGACAGGGTATGAACACTGAAGCTTTCTTT
cdr3_aa: CASSDGQGMNTEAFF

j_call: TRBJ2-3
v_call: TRBV7-7
clone_size: NA
cdr3_length: 14
d_call: NA
cdr3_nt: TGTGCTAGCAGCTTGTCGGCAGACACAGATACGCAGTATTTT
cdr3_aa: CASSLSADTDTQYF

j_call: TRBJ1-2
v_call: TRBV5-6
clone_size: NA
cdr3_length: 11
d_call: NA
cdr3_nt: TGTGCCAGCAGCAGATCCGATGGCTACACCTTC
cdr3_aa: CASSRSDGYTF

j_call: TRBJ2-5
v_call: TRBV10-2
clone_size: NA
cdr3_length: 14
d_call: NA
cdr3_nt: TGCGCCAGCATGATTCCCGCGGGTCAAGAGACCCAGTACTTC
cdr3_aa: CASMIPAGQETQYF

j_call: TRBJ2-5
v_call: TRBV2
clone_size: once
cdr3_length: 13
d_call: NA
cdr3_nt: TGTGCCAGCAAACATCCAGGGGTAGAGACCCAGTACTTC
cdr3_aa: CASKHPGVETQYF

j_call: TRBJ1-2
v_call: TRBV21-1
clone_size: NA
cdr3_length: 14
d_call: NA
cdr3_nt: TGTGCCAGCAGCAACGGGACGGCTAACTATGGCTACACCTTC
cdr3_aa: CASSNGTANYGYTF

j_call: TRBJ1-4
v_call: TRBV7-3
clone_size: once
cdr3_length: 12
d_call: NA
cdr3_nt: TGTGCCAGAAGAGCAACTAATGAAAAACTGTTTTTT
cdr3_aa: CARRATNEKLFF

j_call: TRBJ1-1
v_call: TRBV30
clone_size: NA
cdr3_length: 12
d_call: TRBD1
cdr3_nt: TGTGCCTGGAGTGCTAGGACAGGGAAGGCTTTCTTT
cdr3_aa: CAWSARTGKAFF

j_call: TRBJ2-5
v_call: TRBV7-9
clone_size: NA
cdr3_length: 11
d_call: NA
cdr3_nt: TGTGCCAGCAGCTTCGGGGAGACCCAGTACTTC
cdr3_aa: CASSFGETQYF

j_call: TRBJ2-7
v_call: TRBV6-4
clone_size: NA
cdr3_length: 16
d_call: TRBD1
cdr3_nt: TGTGCCAGCAGTGACGGCTCCGACAGGGGGGTTGACGAGCAGTACTTC
cdr3_aa: CASSDGSDRGVDEQYF

j_call: TRBJ2-5
v_call: TRBV2
clone_size: NA
cdr3_length: 14
d_call: NA
cdr3_nt: TGTGCCAGCAGTCCTCGGGAGGGGGCAGAGACCCAGTACTTC
cdr3_aa: CASSPREGAETQYF

j_call: TRBJ1-5
v_call: TRBV2
clone_size: NA
cdr3_length: 14
d_call: NA
cdr3_nt: TGTGCCAGCAGTGAGATTTATAGCAATCAGCCCCAGCATTTT
cdr3_aa: CASSEIYSNQPQHF

j_call: TRBJ1-5
v_call: TRBV7-9
clone_size: NA
cdr3_length: 14
d_call: NA
cdr3_nt: TGTGCCAGCAGCTCCCAACAGGGACTCCAGCCCCAGCATTTT
cdr3_aa: CASSSQQGLQPQHF

j_call: TRBJ1-4
v_call: TRBV7-2
clone_size: NA
cdr3_length: 16
d_call: TRBD1
cdr3_nt: TGTGCCAGCAGCTTAGACAGGGGGCGAACTAATGAAAAACTGTTTTTT
cdr3_aa: CASSLDRGRTNEKLFF

j_call: TRBJ2-3
v_call: TRBV11-2
clone_size: NA
cdr3_length: 17
d_call: TRBD2
cdr3_nt: TGTGCCAGCAGCTTAGGAACTAGCGGACCCTACACAGATACGCAGTATTTT
cdr3_aa: CASSLGTSGPYTDTQYF

j_call: TRBJ2-5
v_call: TRBV7-2
clone_size: NA
cdr3_length: 15
d_call: NA
cdr3_nt: TGTGCCAGCAGCCAACGTTACGGCCAAGGAGAGACCCAGTACTTC
cdr3_aa: CASSQRYGQGETQYF

j_call: TRBJ2-3
v_call: TRBV5-1
clone_size: NA
cdr3_length: 15
d_call: TRBD2
cdr3_nt: TGCGCCAGCAGCCCGGGACTAGGGCAGCCAGATACGCAGTATTTT
cdr3_aa: CASSPGLGQPDTQYF

j_call: TRBJ1-2
v_call: TRBV12-5
clone_size: NA
cdr3_length: 18
d_call: NA
cdr3_nt: TGTGCTAGTGGTTTGGCCTTGCAAACAACAGGGACCAGCGATGGCTACACCTTC
cdr3_aa: CASGLALQTTGTSDGYTF

j_call: TRBJ2-1
v_call: TRBV7-9
clone_size: once
cdr3_length: 13
d_call: NA
cdr3_nt: TGTGCCAGCAGCTTAAACGGCTACAATGAGCAGTTCTTC
cdr3_aa: CASSLNGYNEQFF

j_call: TRBJ1-1
v_call: TRBV13
clone_size: NA
cdr3_length: 14
d_call: NA
cdr3_nt: TGTGCCAGCAGCTTGCGGCACTCGAACACTGAAGCTTTCTTT
cdr3_aa: CASSLRHSNTEAFF

j_call: TRBJ2-3
v_call: TRBV5-4
clone_size: NA
cdr3_length: 14
d_call: TRBD2
cdr3_nt: TGTGCCGCGTCCGGGACTAGCGTCACAGATACGCAGTATTTT
cdr3_aa: CAASGTSVTDTQYF

j_call: TRBJ2-7
v_call: TRBV29-1
clone_size: NA
cdr3_length: 11
d_call: NA
cdr3_nt: TGCAGCGTTGAGATCTGGGACGAGCAGTACTTC
cdr3_aa: CSVEIWDEQYF

j_call: TRBJ2-5
v_call: TRBV11-2
clone_size: NA
cdr3_length: 12
d_call: NA
cdr3_nt: TGTGCCAGCAGCTTAACACAAGAGACCCAGTACTTC
cdr3_aa: CASSLTQETQYF

j_call: TRBJ2-4
v_call: TRBV5-4
clone_size: NA
cdr3_length: 16
d_call: TRBD2
cdr3_nt: TGTGCCAGCAGCTTGGTAGTAGCGGGAGCCAAAAACATTCAGTACTTC
cdr3_aa: CASSLVVAGAKNIQYF

j_call: TRBJ1-4
v_call: TRBV7-9
clone_size: NA
cdr3_length: 14
d_call: NA
cdr3_nt: TGTGCCAGCAGCGTCCGGACAGAGAATGAAAAACTGTTTTTT
cdr3_aa: CASSVRTENEKLFF

j_call: TRBJ2-5
v_call: TRBV2
clone_size: NA
cdr3_length: 14
d_call: TRBD1
cdr3_nt: TGTGCCAGCAGTGAAGAAGGGGGCCGCCAGACCCAGTACTTC
cdr3_aa: CASSEEGGRQTQYF

j_call: TRBJ1-3
v_call: TRBV7-2
clone_size: NA
cdr3_length: 16
d_call: TRBD1
cdr3_nt: TGTGCCAGCAGCAAAAGACAGGGAGTCCCTGGAAACACCATATATTTT
cdr3_aa: CASSKRQGVPGNTIYF

j_call: TRBJ2-3
v_call: TRBV9
clone_size: NA
cdr3_length: 16
d_call: NA
cdr3_nt: TGTGCCAGCAGCGTAGGGTCCGTTGCTTTAGGAGATACGCAGTATTTT
cdr3_aa: CASSVGSVALGDTQYF

j_call: TRBJ1-5
v_call: TRBV2
clone_size: NA
cdr3_length: 16
d_call: NA
cdr3_nt: TGTGCCAGCAGTGCTGAAGGGACAACCCTTCATCAGCCCCAGCATTTT
cdr3_aa: CASSAEGTTLHQPQHF

j_call: TRBJ2-5
v_call: TRBV15
clone_size: NA
cdr3_length: 13
d_call: NA
cdr3_nt: TGTGCCACCAGCAGAGATGGGTTGGAGACCCAGTACTTC
cdr3_aa: CATSRDGLETQYF